This T cell receptor beta chain is from a study of radiotherapy plus CTLA-4 blockade in lung cancer. The CDR3 is made up of 14 amino acids. Per germline, CDR1 MDHEN and CDR2 SYDVKM. J lost 11 bases, V lost 6 bases, and 12 bases had no gene match. The method was immunoSEQ multiplex PCR; TCRdb's version includes in-frame clones alone and lacks a portion of them. The sample contains approximately 90,000 clones, 83% of which appear only once. This receptor was obtained from a human donor with non-small cell lung cancer who had stable disease on radiotherapy plus ipilimumab. This chain connects TRBV28 to TRBJ1-4, with TRBD1 matching over 7 bases. The sequenced sample was peripheral blood, obtained from a patient treated with radiotherapy plus ipilimumab. DNA for the CDR3: TGTGCCAGCAGCCCACCGGGACAGAACGTCAAACTGTTTTTT. Translating gives CASSPPGQNVKLFF.